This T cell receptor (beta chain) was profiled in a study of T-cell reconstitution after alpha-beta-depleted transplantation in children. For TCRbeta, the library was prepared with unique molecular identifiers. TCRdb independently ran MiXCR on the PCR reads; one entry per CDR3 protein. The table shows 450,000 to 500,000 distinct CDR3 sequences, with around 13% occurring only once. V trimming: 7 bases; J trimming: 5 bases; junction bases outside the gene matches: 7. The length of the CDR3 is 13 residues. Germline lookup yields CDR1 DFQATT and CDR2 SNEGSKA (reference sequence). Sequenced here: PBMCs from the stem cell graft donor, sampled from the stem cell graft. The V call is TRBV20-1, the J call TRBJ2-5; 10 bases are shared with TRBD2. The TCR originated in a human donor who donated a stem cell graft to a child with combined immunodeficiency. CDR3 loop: CSESAGGTETQYF. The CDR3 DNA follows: TGCAGTGAATCAGCGGGGGGGACCGAGACCCAGTACTTC.